This T cell receptor beta chain was recovered during a study of OX40 agonist ivuxolimab in advanced cancers. Overall study results and limits: More expanded clones were found, on average, in CD8+ than in CD4+ T cells.

The repertoire was sequenced with immunoSEQ multiplex PCR; TCRdb's copy has only in-frame clones and lacks some. This table has approximately 72,000 clones, around 90% appearing once. Trimming cost V 1 base and J 5 bases, with 21 bases left between them. This CDR3 contains 17 residues. Germline CDR1 reads SGHDT; CDR2 reads YYEEEE. On this clone itself: The antigen is unknown.

The sequencing used CD4+ or CD8+ T cells sorted from blood, collected in a trial of the OX40 agonist ivuxolimab. The chain links TRBV5-6 to TRBJ2-5; D could derive from TRBD1 or TRBD2 (5 bases each). The sequence was obtained from an adult with an advanced solid tumor such as melanoma, head and neck, liver or kidney cancer. This CDR3 reads CASSLRSSGPGWETQYF. The CDR3 region has the DNA TGTGCCAGCAGCTTGCGAAGCTCGGGGCCCGGTTGGGAGACCCAGTACTTC.